This T cell receptor (beta chain) was retrieved from a study of T cell repertoires in cytomegalovirus infection. Study background: Epitope selection comprised recently identified HLA-C-restricted CMV epitopes and well-studied HLA-B-restricted CMV epitopes. A matching HLA type, together with CMV infection, was signaled by public TCR beta signatures. General study results and limits: HLA-C-restricted CMV clonotypes gave the most frequent clonotype in two of eight donors. Accumulated public TCR beta family frequency recognized individuals carrying CMV together with the relevant HLA.

This clonotype was observed many times. Its antigen is not identified. TCRdb independently ran MiXCR on the reads; one entry per CDR3 protein. The table lists about 900,000 distinct CDR3 sequences, 30% to 40% of them singletons. The length of the CDR3 is 12 residues. The V end lost 5 bases, the J end lost 6 bases, and 7 bases lay between the germline ends. CDR1 is SGHVS and CDR2 is FQNEAQ in the germline V gene. This material consisted of cultured CD8+ T cells from PBMCs, taken from culture after CMV antigen stimulation. The source of this sequence is a human donor in good health (CMV status not recorded). Some clones in this sample may be carry-over from other donors' samples. The rearrangement joins TRBV7-8 to TRBJ1-4, with D tentatively TRBD1 (5 bases). The chain's CDR3 is CASSGADEKLFF. CDR3 sequence (DNA): TGTGCCAGCAGCGGGGCCGATGAAAAACTGTTTTTT.